Described below is a single T cell receptor (beta chain) sequence and its context. Antigen specificity is unknown. The table came from immunoSEQ multiplex PCR; TCRdb's copy has only in-frame clones and leaves some out. The sample carries thousands of clones, around half recorded once. The CDR3 has 13 residues. V shed 5 bases and J shed 6 bases, with 15 bases lying between them. CDR1 and CDR2 (germline): SGHRS, YFSETQ. The data stem from a study of STAT3 mutations in large granular lymphocyte leukemia. Whole-study findings and limits: Every T-cell large granular lymphocyte leukemia patient had at least one immunodominant TCR beta clonotype.

This TCR derives from an older woman with T-cell large granular lymphocyte leukemia. Some clones in this sample may be carry-over from other donors' samples. What was sequenced was peripheral blood mononuclear cells. V gene TRBV5-1 combines with J gene TRBJ2-7; D possibly uses TRBD1 or TRBD2 (6 bases each). This chain's CDR3 is CASRAQGGGEQYF. CDR3 DNA: TGCGCCAGCAGAGCGCAAGGGGGAGGCGAGCAGTACTTC.